The T cell receptor beta chain under discussion was sequenced for a study of human thymus T cells. Regarding this clone: Its antigen is as yet unknown.

The thymus was resected at corrective cardiac surgery. Study-level points and caveats: Related research described strongly overlapping thymic repertoires in unrelated people. It looked as if thymic and blood repertoires used V and J genes in a biased way.

This CDR3 is 14 amino acids long. Germline V gene lookup returns CDR1 MNHEY and CDR2 SMNVEV (reference sequence). J gave up 5 bases and V 6 bases, and 6 bases lay outside the gene matches. Assay used: immunoSEQ multiplex PCR; TCRdb lists only in-frame clones, some missing. Counted here are some 130,000 clones, around 94% occurring once; the ten biggest clones make up more than 0.02%. The source of this sequence is a boy in the first two years of life with a congenital heart defect but otherwise immunologically healthy. The sequencing input was thymus tissue. This chain connects TRBV27 to TRBJ1-1; 10 positions agree with TRBD1. CDR3 sequence (DNA): TGTGCCAGCAGGGGGGACAGGGGAGGGACTGAAGCTTTCTTT. Its translation is CASRGDRGGTEAFF.